These 19 T cell receptor beta chains were sequenced from one sample in a study of blood T cell repertoires in COVID-19. Profiled with immunoSEQ multiplex PCR; TCRdb holds only in-frame clones, not every one. The table shows 150,000 or so clones, with around 83% occurring only once. The specimen sequenced was peripheral blood. The receptors stem from a woman in her fifties or sixties with COVID-19, enrolled during active disease.

By proportion, this clone is medium-sized. V is TRBV7-6 and J is TRBJ2-7; D not certain. The V end was cut by 5 bases, the J end by 6 bases, with 14 bases between. The CDR3 runs to 13 residues. Per germline, CDR1 SGHVS and CDR2 FNYEAQ. Here the CDR3 reads CASSPPGDAEQYF. CDR3 nucleotide sequence: TGTGCCAGCAGCCCCCCCGGAGACGCCGAGCAGTACTTC.

The J gene is TRBJ2-2, the V gene TRBV5-1; TRBD2 matches at 12 bases. CDR3 length: 16 residues. With V trimmed by 4 bases and J by 0 bases, 1 base remained unmatched. Germline V CDR1 and CDR2: SGHRS, YFSETQ. The CDR3 nucleotides read TGCGCCAGCAGCCGGACTAGCGGGGCGAACACCGGGGAGCTGTTTTTT. The encoded protein is CASSRTSGANTGELFF.

This clone showed up just a few times. The chain recombines TRBV24-1 with TRBJ2-5; TRBD1 matches at 9 bases. The CDR3 has 15 residues. Germline CDR1 KGHDR, CDR2 SFDVKD. With V trimmed by 4 bases and J by 5 bases, 7 bases remained unmatched. CDR3 DNA sequence: TGTGCCACCAGTGAAAGGGGACAGGGAGGGGAGACCCAGTACTTC. It is translated as CATSERGQGGETQYF.

This chain links TRBV18 with TRBJ1-1; D uncertain. V shed 2 bases and J shed 4 bases, with 5 bases lying between them. CDR3 length: 12 amino acids. Germline CDR1 and CDR2: KGHSH and LQKENI. DNA for the CDR3: TGTGCCAGCTCACCATTCGGCACTGAAGCTTTCTTT. It codes for CASSPFGTEAFF.

The chain has TRBV7-8 and TRBJ1-2, with D uncertain. CDR1 and CDR2 (germline): SGHVS, FQNEAQ. The CDR3 extends over 13 amino acids. Deletions cut 0 bases from V and 2 bases from J, with 4 bases between. The CDR3 spells CASSLAQNYGYTF. CDR3 in DNA: TGTGCCAGCAGCTTAGCACAGAACTATGGCTACACCTTC.

V is TRBV14 and J is TRBJ2-2; D might be TRBD2 (6 bases). The CDR3 runs 16 residues. Germline assignment: CDR1 SGHDN and CDR2 FVKESK. The V and J ends lost 3 bases and 0 bases respectively, with 11 bases between them. CDR3 in DNA: TGTGCCAGCAGCCATCGGGCGGGACCGAACACCGGGGAGCTGTTTTTT. Amino acids: CASSHRAGPNTGELFF. Combining the CDR3 with reference TRBV14 and TRBJ2-2 gives the whole variable domain EAGVTQFPSHSVIEKGQTVTLRCDPISGHDNLYWYRRVMGKEIKFLLHFVKESKQDESGMPNNRFLAERTGGTYSTLKVQPAELEDSGVYFCASSHRAGPNTGELFFGEGSRLTVL.

The chain links TRBV7-3 to TRBJ2-1, with D possibly TRBD2 on 6 matching bases. Germline V CDR1 and CDR2: SGHTA, FQGTGA. V dropped 5 bases and J dropped 0 bases, with 11 bases sitting between them. The CDR3 runs to 15 residues. CDR3 region: CASSISGGSYNEQFF. In nucleotides, the CDR3 is TGTGCCAGCAGCATTAGCGGAGGCTCCTACAATGAGCAGTTCTTC.

V and J are TRBV27 and TRBJ2-3; 8 bases map to TRBD2. The V and J ends lost 10 bases and 0 bases, in that order; junction bases with no gene match: 12. CDR1 MNHEY and CDR2 SMNVEV come from the germline V gene (reference sequence). This CDR3 region has 16 residues. The CDR3 bases are TGTGCCACCTCGAGTGGACTAGCAGGTAGCACAGATACGCAGTATTTT. It specifies CATSSGLAGSTDTQYF.

The rearrangement uses TRBV19 and TRBJ1-2; D not certain. Per the germline V gene, CDR1 is LNHDA and CDR2 is SQIVND (reference sequence). Trimming shortened V by 0 bases and J by 8 bases, and 10 bases separated the two germline ends. This CDR3 has 13 residues. The CDR3 sequence: CASSIDGFLGYTF. In DNA, the CDR3 is TGTGCCAGTAGTATAGACGGGTTTTTGGGCTACACCTTC.

V is TRBV30 and J is TRBJ1-2, with 8 bases aligning to TRBD1. The V gene end was trimmed by 3 bases and the J gene end by 2 bases; junction bases not matched to a gene: 8. CDR1 GTSNPN and CDR2 SVGIG come from the germline V gene (reference sequence). This CDR3 has 15 residues. The CDR3 nucleotides are TGTGCCTGGAGGGACCGGGGACAGGCGAACTATGGCTACACCTTC. It codes for CAWRDRGQANYGYTF. Full variable domain (outside the CDR3, taken from reference TRBV30 and TRBJ1-2): SQTIHQWPATLVQPVGSPLSLECTVEGTSNPNLYWYRQAAGRGLQLLFYSVGIGQISSEVPQNLSASRPQDRQFILSSKKLLLSDSGFYLCAWRDRGQANYGYTFGSGTRLTVV.

This clone showed up just a few times. The genes are TRBV7-3 and TRBJ2-3; TRBD2 agrees at 7 bases. CDR3 length: 14 amino acids. Germline V gene sequence: CDR1 SGHTA, CDR2 FQGTGA. J was trimmed by 6 bases and V by 5 bases; bases with no gene match: 8. The chain's CDR3 is CASSGGREWDTQYF. CDR3 nucleotides: TGTGCCAGCAGCGGCGGGCGGGAGTGGGATACGCAGTATTTT.

V usage is TRBV7-9 and J usage is TRBJ2-5; D perhaps matches TRBD2 (8 bases). The CDR3 covers 18 residues. Germline V gene lookup returns CDR1 SEHNR and CDR2 FQNEAQ (reference sequence). With 1 base removed from V and 5 bases from J, the gap between germline ends came to 23 bases. Here the CDR3 DNA reads TGTGCCAGCAGCTTAGGTTCGGGACAGTCCCGGGAGGGGGAGACCCAGTACTTC. It codes for CASSLGSGQSREGETQYF.

The genes are TRBV19 and TRBJ1-1; 7 bases are a match to TRBD1. V shed 5 bases, J shed 6 bases, and the junction held 9 bases outside the gene matches. CDR3 size: 14 residues. The germline CDR1 and CDR2 sequences are LNHDA and SQIVND (reference sequence). As DNA, the CDR3 is TGTGCCAGTAGTCCCCCTCGACAGGGCCCTGAAGCTTTCTTT. It translates to CASSPPRQGPEAFF.

The chain couples TRBV19 to TRBJ2-2; unclear D gene. The CDR3 loop spans 15 amino acids. The germline V gene encodes CDR1 LNHDA and CDR2 SQIVND (reference sequence). The V end lost 1 base, the J end lost 0 bases, and 6 bases lay between the germline ends. Here the CDR3 DNA reads TGTGCCAGTAGTATAGGGCTAGCGAACACCGGGGAGCTGTTTTTT. This codes for CASSIGLANTGELFF. The full variable domain, in which reference TRBV19 and TRBJ2-2 provide the parts outside the CDR3, is DGGITQSPKYLFRKEGQNVTLSCEQNLNHDAMYWYRQDPGQGLRLIYYSQIVNDFQKGDIAEGYSVSREKKESFPLTVTSAQKNPTAFYLCASSIGLANTGELFFGEGSRLTVL.

CDR3 region: CASFRTGQETQYF. CDR3 coding DNA: TGTGCCAGCTTCCGGACAGGACAAGAGACCCAGTACTTC. The rearrangement uses TRBV18 and TRBJ2-5; 7 nucleotides align to TRBD1. J was trimmed by 2 bases and V by 7 bases; bases with no gene match: 4. Germline lookup yields CDR1 KGHSH and CDR2 LQKENI. CDR3 length: 13 amino acids.

The chain combines TRBV29-1 with TRBJ2-1; weak D call: TRBD2 (6 bases). Germline V gene lookup returns CDR1 SQVTM and CDR2 ANQGSEA. The CDR3 consists of 15 residues. The V and J ends lost 6 bases and 0 bases respectively, with 15 bases between them. The CDR3 reads CSVSGTPLSYNEQFF. For the CDR3, the DNA is TGCAGCGTGTCCGGGACTCCCCTCTCCTACAATGAGCAGTTCTTC.

The chain carries TRBV9 and TRBJ1-4; 8 bases align to TRBD1. Germline values: CDR1 SGDLS, CDR2 YYNGEE. V shed 4 bases and J 4 bases; nucleotides not matched to a gene: 9. This CDR3 has 16 amino acids. The CDR3 protein is CASSTDRGAGNEKLFF. The CDR3 DNA reads TGTGCCAGCAGCACCGACAGGGGCGCTGGTAATGAAAAACTGTTTTTT.

This chain connects TRBV6-5 to TRBJ1-1; 10 bases line up with TRBD1. J gave up 4 bases and V 2 bases, and 4 bases lay outside the gene matches. The CDR3 has 15 residues. Germline lookup yields CDR1 MNHEY and CDR2 SVGAGI. The CDR3 DNA reads as TGTGCCAGCAGTTACCGCGGGACAGGGGTCACTGAAGCTTTCTTT. This gives the protein CASSYRGTGVTEAFF.

This clone was found a few times. Other DNA sequences in the sample encode the same CDR3. The chain uses TRBV12-3 or TRBV12-4 and TRBJ1-2, with a weak D call TRBD1 (5 bases). This CDR3 contains 12 residues. Trimming took 4 bases from V and 7 from J, leaving 10 bases between them. DNA for the CDR3: TGTGCCAGCAGTTCTGACAGAGGTGGCTACACCTTC. Protein: CASSSDRGGYTF.